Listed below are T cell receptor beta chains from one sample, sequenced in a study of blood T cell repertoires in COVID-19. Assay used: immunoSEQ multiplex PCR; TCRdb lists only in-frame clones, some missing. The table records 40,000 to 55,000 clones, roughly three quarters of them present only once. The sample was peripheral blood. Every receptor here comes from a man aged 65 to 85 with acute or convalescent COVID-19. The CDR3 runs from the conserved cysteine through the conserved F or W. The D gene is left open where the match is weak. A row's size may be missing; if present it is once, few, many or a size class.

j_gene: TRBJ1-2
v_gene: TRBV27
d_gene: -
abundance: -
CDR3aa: CASSFDGYGGYTF
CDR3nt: TGTGCCAGCAGTTTTGACGGGTATGGTGGCTACACCTTC

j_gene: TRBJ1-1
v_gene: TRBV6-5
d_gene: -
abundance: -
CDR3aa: CASSSPLYTEAFF
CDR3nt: TGTGCCAGCAGCTCCCCTTTGTACACTGAAGCTTTCTTT

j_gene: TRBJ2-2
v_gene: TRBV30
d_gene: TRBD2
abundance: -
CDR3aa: CAWRDRPGLAGDLNTGELFF
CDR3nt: TGTGCCTGGAGAGATAGGCCGGGGCTAGCGGGGGACCTGAACACCGGGGAGCTGTTTTTT

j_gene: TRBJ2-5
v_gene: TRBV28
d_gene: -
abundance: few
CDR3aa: CASSLPGKDQYF
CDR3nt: TGTGCCAGCAGTTTGCCAGGGAAGGACCAGTACTTC

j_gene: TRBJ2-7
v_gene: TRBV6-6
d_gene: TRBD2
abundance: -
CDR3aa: CASSYPSGASYEQYF
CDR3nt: TGTGCCAGCAGTTACCCGAGCGGGGCCTCCTACGAGCAGTACTTC

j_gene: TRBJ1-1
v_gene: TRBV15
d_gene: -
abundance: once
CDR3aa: CATSRDPGFTEAFF
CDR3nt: TGTGCCACCAGCAGAGACCCAGGGTTTACTGAAGCTTTCTTT

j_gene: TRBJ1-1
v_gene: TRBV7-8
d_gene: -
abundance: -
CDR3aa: CASIQGTTNTEAFF
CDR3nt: TGTGCCAGCATCCAAGGGACAACTAACACTGAAGCTTTCTTT

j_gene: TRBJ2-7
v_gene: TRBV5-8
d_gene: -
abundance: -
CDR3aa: CASRTRRGAYEQYF
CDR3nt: TGTGCCAGCCGAACAAGACGGGGAGCCTACGAGCAGTACTTC

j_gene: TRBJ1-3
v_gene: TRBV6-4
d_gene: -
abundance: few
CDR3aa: CASIDPHWADSGNTIYF
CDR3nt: TGTGCCAGCATTGACCCACATTGGGCCGACTCTGGAAACACCATATATTTT

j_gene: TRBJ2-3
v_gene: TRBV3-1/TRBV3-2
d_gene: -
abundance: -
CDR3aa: CASSWDLGTADTQYF
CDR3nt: TGTGCCAGTTCTTGGGACTTAGGCACGGCAGATACGCAGTATTTT

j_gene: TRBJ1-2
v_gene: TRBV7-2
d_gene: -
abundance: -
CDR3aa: CASSSARANYGYTF
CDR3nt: TGTGCCAGCAGCTCCGCCAGGGCTAACTATGGCTACACCTTC

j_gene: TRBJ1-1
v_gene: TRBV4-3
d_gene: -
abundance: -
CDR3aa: CASSPRILSTEAFF
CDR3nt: TGCGCCAGCAGCCCCCGAATCCTGAGCACTGAAGCTTTCTTT

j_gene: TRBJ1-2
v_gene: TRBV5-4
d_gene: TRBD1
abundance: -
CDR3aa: CASSLSQGQDGYTF
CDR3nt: TGTGCCAGCAGCTTATCACAGGGGCAGGATGGCTACACCTTC

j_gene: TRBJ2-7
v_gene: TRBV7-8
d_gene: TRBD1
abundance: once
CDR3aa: CASSLGTGYEQYF
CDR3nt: TGTGCCAGCAGCTTAGGGACAGGCTACGAGCAGTACTTC

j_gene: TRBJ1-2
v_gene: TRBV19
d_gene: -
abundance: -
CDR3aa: CASRLSDGEGYTF
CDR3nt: TGTGCCAGTAGATTGTCAGACGGGGAAGGCTACACCTTC

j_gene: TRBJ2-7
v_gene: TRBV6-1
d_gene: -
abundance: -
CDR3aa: CASSETRVVYEQYF
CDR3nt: TGTGCCAGCAGTGAAACCAGGGTTGTTTACGAGCAGTACTTC

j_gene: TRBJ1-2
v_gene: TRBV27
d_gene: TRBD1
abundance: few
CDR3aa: CASRYTGAAYGYTF
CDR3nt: TGTGCCAGCAGGTATACAGGGGCCGCCTATGGCTACACCTTC

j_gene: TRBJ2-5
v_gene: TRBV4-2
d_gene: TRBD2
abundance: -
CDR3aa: CASSQGSAGGPLETQYF
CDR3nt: TGTGCCAGCAGCCAAGGGTCAGCGGGGGGGCCTTTGGAGACCCAGTACTTC

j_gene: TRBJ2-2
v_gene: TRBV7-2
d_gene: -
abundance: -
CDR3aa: CASRSGGPRTGELFF
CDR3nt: TGTGCCAGCAGGTCTGGGGGCCCGAGGACCGGGGAGCTGTTTTTT

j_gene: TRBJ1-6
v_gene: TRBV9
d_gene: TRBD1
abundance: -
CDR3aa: CASSPEGARNSPLHF
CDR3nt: TGTGCCAGCAGCCCCGAGGGGGCTAGGAATTCACCCCTCCACTTT

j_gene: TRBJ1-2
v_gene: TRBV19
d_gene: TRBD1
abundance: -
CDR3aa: CASSRQGTNYGYTF
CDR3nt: TGTGCCAGTAGTCGACAGGGGACAAACTATGGCTACACCTTC

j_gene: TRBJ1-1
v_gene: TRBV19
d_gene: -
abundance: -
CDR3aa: CASSKWQGGRNTEAFF
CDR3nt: TGTGCCAGTAGTAAATGGCAGGGTGGTCGGAACACTGAAGCTTTCTTT

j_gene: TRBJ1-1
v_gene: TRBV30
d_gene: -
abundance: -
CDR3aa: CAWSVPPQRTEAFF
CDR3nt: TGTGCCTGGAGTGTACCCCCCCAGAGGACTGAAGCTTTCTTT

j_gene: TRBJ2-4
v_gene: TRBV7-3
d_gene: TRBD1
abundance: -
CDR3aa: CASSPTTGVAKNIQYF
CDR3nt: TGTGCCAGCAGCCCGACGACAGGGGTAGCCAAAAACATTCAGTACTTC

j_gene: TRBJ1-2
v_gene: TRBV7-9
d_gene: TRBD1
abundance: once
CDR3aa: CASSSRDRPIGYTF
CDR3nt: TGTGCCAGCAGCTCTCGGGACAGGCCTATCGGCTACACCTTC

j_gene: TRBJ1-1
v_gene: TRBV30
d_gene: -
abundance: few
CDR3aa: CAWTITRGVTEAFF
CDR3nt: TGTGCCTGGACCATAACAAGGGGTGTCACTGAAGCTTTCTTT

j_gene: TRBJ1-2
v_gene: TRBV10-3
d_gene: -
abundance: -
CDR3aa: CAISAGRNNYGYTF
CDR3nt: TGTGCCATCAGTGCAGGCAGGAACAACTATGGCTACACCTTC

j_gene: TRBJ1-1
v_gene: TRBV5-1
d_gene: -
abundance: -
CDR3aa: CASSLTHYTGEGAFF
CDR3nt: TGCGCCAGCAGCTTGACACATTATACAGGAGAAGGAGCTTTCTTT

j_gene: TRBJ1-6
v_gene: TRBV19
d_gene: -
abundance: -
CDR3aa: CASSIGGGAFNSSPLHF
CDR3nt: TGTGCCAGTAGTATAGGTGGAGGGGCTTTCAACTCTTCACCCCTCCACTTT

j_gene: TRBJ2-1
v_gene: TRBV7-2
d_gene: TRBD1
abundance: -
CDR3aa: CASSRTQGAGNEQFF
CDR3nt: TGTGCCAGCAGCCGGACTCAGGGGGCTGGGAATGAGCAGTTCTTC

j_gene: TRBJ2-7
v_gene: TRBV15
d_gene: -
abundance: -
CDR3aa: CATSRDLIDYEQYF
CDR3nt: TGTGCCACCAGCAGAGATCTAATAGACTACGAGCAGTACTTC

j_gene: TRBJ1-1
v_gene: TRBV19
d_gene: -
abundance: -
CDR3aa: CASSMKRNTEAFF
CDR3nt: TGTGCCAGTAGTATGAAGAGGAACACTGAAGCTTTCTTT

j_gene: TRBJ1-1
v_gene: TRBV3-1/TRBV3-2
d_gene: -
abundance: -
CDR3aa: CASSQEGLAGATEAFF
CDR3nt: TGTGCCAGCAGCCAAGAAGGTTTGGCAGGGGCCACTGAAGCTTTCTTT

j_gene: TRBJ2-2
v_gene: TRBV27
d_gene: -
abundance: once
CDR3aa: CASSFSGELFF
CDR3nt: TGTGCCAGCAGTTTCTCCGGGGAGCTGTTTTTT

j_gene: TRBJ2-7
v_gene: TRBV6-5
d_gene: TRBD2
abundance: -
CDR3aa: CAGGLGGNTYEQYF
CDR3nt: TGTGCCGGTGGGTTGGGGGGGAACACCTACGAGCAGTACTTC

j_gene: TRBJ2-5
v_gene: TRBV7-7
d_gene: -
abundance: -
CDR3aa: CASSPRGGGGETQYF
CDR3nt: TGTGCTAGCAGCCCCCGGGGAGGTGGTGGGGAGACCCAGTACTTC

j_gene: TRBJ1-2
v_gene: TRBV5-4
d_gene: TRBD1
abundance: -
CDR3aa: CASSLAGTGPRGYTF
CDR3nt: TGTGCCAGCAGCTTAGCCGGGACAGGGCCGCGTGGCTACACCTTC

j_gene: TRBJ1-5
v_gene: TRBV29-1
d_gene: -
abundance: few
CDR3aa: CSVQQSSNQPQHF
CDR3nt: TGCAGCGTTCAACAGAGTAGCAATCAGCCCCAGCATTTT

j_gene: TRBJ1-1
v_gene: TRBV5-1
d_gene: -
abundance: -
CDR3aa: CASSIGPGMRNTEAFF
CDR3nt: TGCGCCAGCAGCATTGGTCCGGGGATGAGGAACACTGAAGCTTTCTTT

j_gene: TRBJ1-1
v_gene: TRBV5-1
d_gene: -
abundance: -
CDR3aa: CASSLRREEAFF
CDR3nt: TGCGCCAGCAGCTTGAGACGGGAGGAAGCTTTCTTT

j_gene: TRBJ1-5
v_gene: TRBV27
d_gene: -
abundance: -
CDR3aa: CASGITGSNQPQHF
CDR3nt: TGTGCCAGCGGTATCACAGGGAGCAATCAGCCCCAGCATTTT

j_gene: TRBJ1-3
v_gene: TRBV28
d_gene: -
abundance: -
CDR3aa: CASSLGVPLNTIYF
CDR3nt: TGTGCCAGCAGTTTAGGAGTCCCTTTAAACACCATATATTTT

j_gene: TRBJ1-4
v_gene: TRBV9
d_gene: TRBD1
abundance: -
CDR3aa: CASSRDRESNEKLFF
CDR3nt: TGTGCCAGCAGCAGGGACAGGGAAAGTAATGAAAAACTGTTTTTT

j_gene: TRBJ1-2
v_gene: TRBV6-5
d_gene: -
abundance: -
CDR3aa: CASRDTRNYGYTF
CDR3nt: TGTGCCAGCAGGGACACCAGAAACTATGGCTACACCTTC

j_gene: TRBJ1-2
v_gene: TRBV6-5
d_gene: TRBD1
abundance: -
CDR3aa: CASSPDRGRYGYTF
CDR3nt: TGTGCCAGCAGTCCGGACAGGGGGAGATATGGCTACACCTTC

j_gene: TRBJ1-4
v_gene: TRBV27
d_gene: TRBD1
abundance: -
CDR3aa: CASSLLRDRGRGNEKLFF
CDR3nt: TGTGCCAGCAGTTTACTCCGGGACAGGGGGCGCGGTAATGAAAAACTGTTTTTT

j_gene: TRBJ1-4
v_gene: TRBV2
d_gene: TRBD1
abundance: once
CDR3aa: CASSPKRDREGPFF
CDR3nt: TGTGCCAGCAGTCCCAAGAGGGACAGGGAAGGCCCGTTTTTT

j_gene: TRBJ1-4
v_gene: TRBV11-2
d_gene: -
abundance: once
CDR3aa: CASSLDFLSEKLFF
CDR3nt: TGTGCCAGCAGCTTAGATTTCCTTAGTGAAAAACTGTTTTTT

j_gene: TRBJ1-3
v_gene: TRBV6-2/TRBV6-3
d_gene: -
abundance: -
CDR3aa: CASSSPAEGNTIYF
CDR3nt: TGTGCCAGCAGTTCCCCTGCGGAGGGCAACACCATATATTTT

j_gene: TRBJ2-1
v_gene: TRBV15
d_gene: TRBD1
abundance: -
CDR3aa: CATSRTGTGIGEQFF
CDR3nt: TGTGCCACCAGCAGGACCGGGACAGGGATTGGGGAGCAGTTCTTC

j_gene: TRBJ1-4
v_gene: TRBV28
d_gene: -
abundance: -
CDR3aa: CASSLDTTTNEKLFF
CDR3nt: TGTGCCAGCAGTTTGGACACCACAACTAATGAAAAACTGTTTTTT

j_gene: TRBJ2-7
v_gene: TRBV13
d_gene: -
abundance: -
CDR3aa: CASSLNSYEQYF
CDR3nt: TGTGCCAGCAGCTTAAACAGCTACGAGCAGTACTTC

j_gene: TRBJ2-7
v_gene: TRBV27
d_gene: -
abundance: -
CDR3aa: CASSFLAGSTYEQYF
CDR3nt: TGTGCCAGCAGTTTTTTGGCGGGTTCTACCTACGAGCAGTACTTC

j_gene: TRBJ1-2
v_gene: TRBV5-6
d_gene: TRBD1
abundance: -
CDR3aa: CASSFLDRGSNYGYTF
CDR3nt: TGTGCCAGCAGCTTTTTGGACAGGGGCTCTAACTATGGCTACACCTTC

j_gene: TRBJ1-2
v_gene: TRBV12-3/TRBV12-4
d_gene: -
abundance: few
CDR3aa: CASSNPGFGYTF
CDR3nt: TGTGCCAGCAGTAACCCGGGGTTCGGCTACACCTTC

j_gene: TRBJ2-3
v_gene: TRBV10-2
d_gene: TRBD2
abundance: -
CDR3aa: CASGSRGGRDTQYF
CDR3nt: TGCGCCAGCGGTTCGCGGGGGGGTAGGGATACGCAGTATTTT

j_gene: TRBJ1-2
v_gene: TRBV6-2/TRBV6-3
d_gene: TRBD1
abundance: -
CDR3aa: CASSFGQGDGYTF
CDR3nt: TGTGCCAGCAGTTTCGGACAGGGGGACGGCTACACCTTC